The 30 T cell receptor beta chains below were found in one sample sequenced in a study of vaccination effects on CD4 cells after COVID-19 (dated 2022 in TCRdb). In the ViraFEST assay, PBMC were stimulated with viral peptide pools, and antigen-specific CD4+ T cell clonotypes were then identified by expansion using TCR sequencing. After around eleven days of culture, CD4+ T cells were isolated with the EasySep CD4+ T cell isolation kit. The receptor library was made with the immunoSEQ multiplex PCR assay. The immuneACCESS repertoire file appears here via TCRdb, limited to in-frame rearrangements. These files lack a portion of the clones; in checked studies, under half of the deficit traces to unresolved V genes, and the cause of the others is not known. The sample records tens of thousands of clones, around 66% of which are singletons. Jointly, the top ten make up 10% to 15% of the sample. These receptors lack a known antigen.

Sequenced material: CD4+ T cells from PBMCs cultured with HCoV-229E spike peptides, taken before COVID-19 vaccination. This specimen's cell subset or site label, interpreted: HCoV-229E spike overlapping peptide pool stimulation. The receptors were sampled from a human donor who received a COVID-19 vaccine.

By share, this clone ranks as medium-sized. The rearrangement joins TRBV2 to TRBJ1-2, with a weak D call TRBD1 (6 bases). CDR3 length: 13 residues. V was cut by 6 bases and J by 8 bases, with 16 bases left in between. Looked up from germline, CDR1 is SNHLY and CDR2 is FYNNEI. The CDR3 bases are TGTGCCAGCAGCTCCAACAGGGCACTGGGCTACACCTTC. Its translation: CASSSNRALGYTF.

The chain links TRBV14 to TRBJ2-7; perhaps TRBD2 as D (5 bases). V lost 0 bases and J lost 3, with 15 bases in between. CDR1 and CDR2 from the germline V gene are SGHDN and FVKESK. The CDR3 runs to 16 residues. The CDR3 loop is CASSQDYRLLNYEQYF. The DNA of the CDR3 is TGTGCCAGCAGCCAAGATTATAGACTACTCAACTACGAGCAGTACTTC. Based on the CDR3 plus reference TRBV14 and TRBJ2-7, the full variable domain is EAGVTQFPSHSVIEKGQTVTLRCDPISGHDNLYWYRRVMGKEIKFLLHFVKESKQDESGMPNNRFLAERTGGTYSTLKVQPAELEDSGVYFCASSQDYRLLNYEQYFGPGTRLTVT.

The rearrangement uses TRBV29-1 and TRBJ2-1, with TRBD2 identical over 7 bases. The germline CDR1 and CDR2 sequences are SQVTM and ANQGSEA. This CDR3 comprises 14 residues. With V trimmed by 3 bases and J by 9 bases, 11 bases remained unmatched. CDR3 sequence reads: CSVEVSGGSGEQFF. The CDR3 DNA follows: TGCAGCGTTGAGGTGTCGGGGGGTTCGGGTGAGCAGTTCTTC.

The chain couples TRBV7-2 to TRBJ2-7; 9 bases are a match to TRBD2. This CDR3 is built from 16 residues. Per germline, CDR1 SGHTA and CDR2 FQGNSA. V gave up 1 base and J gave up 0 bases; unmatched junction bases: 4. The CDR3 coding sequence is TGTGCCAGCAGCTTAGGACGACTAGCGGTCTCCTACGAGCAGTACTTC. Its translation is CASSLGRLAVSYEQYF.

The V call is TRBV27, the J call TRBJ2-4; 10 bases fit TRBD2. CDR1 and CDR2 from the germline V gene are MNHEY and SMNVEV (reference sequence). This CDR3 spans 14 amino acids. After removal of 8 bases from V and 7 bases from J, the junction contained 8 bases not matched to a gene. CDR3 sequence (DNA): TGTGCCAGCCGATCTAGCGGGGGCGGGAACATTCAGTACTTC. Residues: CASRSSGGGNIQYF.

The J gene is TRBJ2-3, the V gene TRBV19, with unresolved D. This CDR3 has 13 amino acids. Trimming took off 5 bases at V and 6 bases at J, with 12 bases between the two ends. Germline CDR1 is LNHDA and CDR2 is SQIVND (reference sequence). The CDR3 sequence is CASSPPASDTQYF. DNA for the CDR3: TGTGCCAGTAGTCCACCCGCCTCTGATACGCAGTATTTT.

The chain joins TRBV14 to TRBJ1-4; TRBD1 matches at 7 bases. CDR1 and CDR2 (germline): SGHDN, FVKESK. Unmatched junction bases numbered 11, after V lost 3 bases and J lost 7 bases. The CDR3 extends over 16 amino acids. CDR3 in DNA: TGTGCCAGCAGCCAGTTTACCCGACAGGGTGGTGAAAAACTGTTTTTT. Amino acid sequence: CASSQFTRQGGEKLFF.

This clone was found once. The chain joins TRBV5-1 to TRBJ1-4; 7 bases match TRBD1. The length of the CDR3 is 14 residues. Germline CDR1 is SGHRS and CDR2 is YFSETQ. The J segment lost 4 bases and the V segment lost 3 bases, leaving 3 bases of the junction unmatched. DNA of the CDR3: TGCGCCAGCAGCTCGGGACAGAATAATGAAAAACTGTTTTTT. It translates to CASSSGQNNEKLFF. Supplemented by reference TRBV5-1 and TRBJ1-4, the full variable domain reads KAGVTQTPRYLIKTRGQQVTLSCSPISGHRSVSWYQQTPGQGLQFLFEYFSETQRNKGNFPGRFSGRQFSNSRSEMNVSTLELGDSALYLCASSSGQNNEKLFFGSGTQLSVL.

This clone was picked up a small number of times. The chain combines TRBV2 with TRBJ2-3; tentatively, D is TRBD2 (5 bases). The ends were cut back, 5 bases at V and 4 bases at J, with 10 bases in the middle. The CDR3 is 13 amino acids. Germline assignment: CDR1 SNHLY and CDR2 FYNNEI. DNA of the CDR3: TGTGCCAGCAGTAAAGAACTAGCAGATACGCAGTATTTT. Translating it yields CASSKELADTQYF.

The chain combines TRBV29-1 with TRBJ2-7; unclear D gene. The V gene's germline CDR1 is SQVTM and CDR2 ANQGSEA. The CDR3 contains 11 residues. V was trimmed by 7 bases and J by 2 bases, leaving 9 bases between them. The CDR3 DNA reads as TGCAGCGCTTCCAATACCTACGAGCAGTACTTC. Translated, it gives CSASNTYEQYF.

The V gene is TRBV15, the J gene TRBJ2-5; unclear D gene. Germline CDR1 and CDR2: LNHNV and YYDKDF (reference sequence). The CDR3 has 15 amino acids. The V end lost 0 bases, the J end lost 0 bases, and 8 bases lay between the germline ends. The CDR3 DNA is TGTGCCACCAGCAGAGATCATAGTTACCAAGAGACCCAGTACTTC. Its translation: CATSRDHSYQETQYF.

The chain couples TRBV18 to TRBJ2-1; D uncertain. CDR3 length: 13 residues. CDR1 and CDR2 from the germline V gene are KGHSH and LQKENI. V was cut by 1 base and J by 5 bases, with 6 bases left in between. The CDR3 DNA reads TGTGCCAGCTCACCACGCTTAGACAATGAGCAGTTCTTC. Its translation is CASSPRLDNEQFF.

The chain is built from TRBV6-5 and TRBJ2-6; 7 nucleotides match TRBD1. Germline assignment: CDR1 MNHEY and CDR2 SVGAGI. The CDR3 runs to 16 residues. V was pared by 1 base and J by 0 bases, with 0 bases of the junction left unmatched. The CDR3 DNA follows: TGTGCCAGCAGTTACTGGACAGGCTCTGGGGCCAACGTCCTGACTTTC. Protein sequence: CASSYWTGSGANVLTF.

The chain joins TRBV10-2 to TRBJ2-7; a possible D gene is TRBD2 (5 bases). Germline loops: CDR1 WSHSY, CDR2 SAAADI. This CDR3 contains 17 residues. Between the trimmed V and J ends, which lost 8 bases and 0 bases, there was a span of 23 bases. The CDR3 here is CASETTGGPLSSYEQYF. The CDR3 nucleotides read TGCGCCAGCGAGACTACGGGCGGCCCCTTGAGCTCCTACGAGCAGTACTTC.

This rearrangement joins TRBV20-1 to TRBJ1-1; a weak D match, TRBD1 (5 bases). Trimming shortened V by 3 bases and J by 4 bases, and 12 bases separated the two germline ends. CDR1 is DFQATT and CDR2 is SNEGSKA in the germline V gene (reference sequence). The CDR3 has 13 residues. DNA for the CDR3: TGCAGTGCTAGTAGGCAGGGAGGCACTGAAGCTTTCTTT. It is translated as CSASRQGGTEAFF.

This clone was counted a single time. The rearrangement links TRBV11-2 to TRBJ2-3; the D gene is possibly TRBD2 (6 bases). Germline assignment: CDR1 SGHAT and CDR2 FQNNGV. V lost 1 base to trimming and J lost 2 bases, with 16 bases between them. The CDR3 is made up of 17 amino acids. In DNA, the CDR3 is TGTGCCAGCAGCTTAGTCGGGGCGGGATCGCTCACAGATACGCAGTATTTT. This codes for CASSLVGAGSLTDTQYF.

The rearrangement joins TRBV6-5 to TRBJ2-7; 10 bases map to TRBD2. The CDR3 consists of 15 residues. The V and J ends lost 5 bases and 5 bases, in that order; junction bases with no gene match: 9. The germline CDR1 and CDR2 sequences are MNHEY and SVGAGI. The CDR3 nucleotides read TGTGCCAGCAGTCAACCAGCGGGAGGGAGGAACGAGCAGTACTTC. It is translated as CASSQPAGGRNEQYF.

The CDR3: CASSSGGSTDTQYF. Written as DNA, the CDR3 is TGTGCCAGCAGTAGCGGGGGGAGCACAGATACGCAGTATTTT. J is TRBJ2-3 and V is TRBV28, with 9 bases matching TRBD2. V shed 5 bases, J shed 0 bases, and the junction held 0 bases outside the gene matches. The length of the CDR3 is 14 residues. CDR1 and CDR2 (germline): MDHEN, SYDVKM.

V and J are TRBV12-3 or TRBV12-4 and TRBJ2-2; D remains unclear. The CDR3 is 13 residues long. Trimming left V 4 bases short and J 4 bases short, with 7 bases between. The CDR3 coding sequence is TGTGCCAGCAGTTCCCAACTCACCGGGGAGCTGTTTTTT. It codes for CASSSQLTGELFF.

This clone came up a few times. V and J are TRBV5-4 and TRBJ2-3; D gene unclear. Germline V gene lookup returns CDR1 SGHNT and CDR2 YYREEE (reference sequence). CDR3 length: 15 residues. Trimming took 0 bases from V and 0 from J, leaving 8 bases between them. The CDR3 region has the DNA TGTGCCAGCAGCTTGGAAACCGGGAGCACAGATACGCAGTATTTT. Translating it yields CASSLETGSTDTQYF.

V and J are TRBV5-1 and TRBJ2-3; weak D call: TRBD2 (6 bases). The V gene's germline CDR1 is SGHRS and CDR2 YFSETQ. CDR3 size: 15 residues. V lost 3 bases and J lost 2, with 13 bases in between. The CDR3 sequence: CASSWRERLTDTQYF. As DNA, the CDR3 is TGCGCCAGCAGCTGGAGGGAGAGACTCACAGATACGCAGTATTTT.

The gene calls are TRBV5-1 and TRBJ1-2; weak D call: TRBD1 (5 bases). This CDR3 is 15 amino acids long. V lost 4 bases, J lost 5 bases, and 18 bases lay in between. Germline V gene lookup returns CDR1 SGHRS and CDR2 YFSETQ. The CDR3 loop is CASSLVRDGPYGYTF. The CDR3 DNA is TGCGCCAGCAGCCTCGTCCGGGACGGTCCATATGGCTACACCTTC.

The chain carries TRBV6-1 and TRBJ1-1, with a weak D call TRBD1 (6 bases). CDR1 and CDR2 from the germline V gene are MNHNS and SASEGT. Trimming pared 2 bases from V and 2 bases from J, leaving 12 bases between. The CDR3 is 15 residues long. In DNA, the CDR3 is TGTGCCAGCAGTGAAAGGGGGGATTTCAACACTGAAGCTTTCTTT. Amino acid sequence: CASSERGDFNTEAFF.

V usage is TRBV4-1 and J usage is TRBJ2-3; unclear D gene. The CDR3 has 15 amino acids. V was shortened by 1 base and J by 4 bases, with 12 bases between the two germline ends. Looked up from germline, CDR1 is MGHRA and CDR2 is YSYEKL. CDR3: CASSQAPGPPDTQYF. DNA of the CDR3: TGCGCCAGCAGCCAAGCCCCGGGTCCCCCAGATACGCAGTATTTT.

The genes are TRBV4-1 and TRBJ1-2; 9 positions match TRBD1. V lost 1 base, J lost 3 bases, and 21 bases stayed unmatched. CDR3 size: 21 residues. Germline V gene lookup returns CDR1 MGHRA and CDR2 YSYEKL. The CDR3 region has the DNA TGCGCCAGCAGCCAAGGACGGATTTCGACAGGGGGACTTACACACGACTATGGCTACACCTTC. It translates to CASSQGRISTGGLTHDYGYTF.

The chain couples TRBV6-5 to TRBJ1-2; TRBD1 matches 8 bases. This CDR3 contains 14 residues. Germline CDR1 and CDR2: MNHEY and SVGAGI. Unmatched junction bases numbered 6, after V lost 7 bases and J lost 2 bases. This CDR3 is CASTRTGLNYGYTF. The CDR3 DNA reads TGTGCCAGCACCCGGACAGGGTTGAACTATGGCTACACCTTC.

In its sample, this clone was seen a few times. This chain uses TRBV10-3 with TRBJ1-5; no clear D. Deletions cut 1 base from V and 3 bases from J, with 7 bases between. Germline lookup yields CDR1 ENHRY and CDR2 SYGVKD. This CDR3 region has 14 residues. The chain's CDR3 is CAISEYGNNQPQHF. The CDR3 DNA is TGTGCCATCAGTGAGTATGGGAACAATCAGCCCCAGCATTTT.

DNA of the CDR3: TGTGCCAGCAGTACTAGCGGGGGAGGGTCCTACGAGCAGTACTTC. It encodes CASSTSGGGSYEQYF. This chain links TRBV6-5 with TRBJ2-7; 11 nucleotides align to TRBD2. In germline, CDR1 is MNHEY, CDR2 SVGAGI. This CDR3 contains 15 residues. With V trimmed by 5 bases and J by 1 base, 4 bases remained unmatched.

This chain connects TRBV27 to TRBJ2-2, with D tentatively TRBD1 (7 bases). Trimming pared 3 bases from V and 4 bases from J, leaving 9 bases between. Per the germline V gene, CDR1 is MNHEY and CDR2 is SMNVEV (reference sequence). The CDR3 runs 14 residues. The CDR3 coding sequence is TGTGCCAGCAGTTTTCAGGGGGGCACCGGGGAGCTGTTTTTT. It yields the protein CASSFQGGTGELFF.

The rearrangement links TRBV5-1 to TRBJ2-1; TRBD2 matches 11 bases. V lost 4 bases, J lost 0 bases, and 6 bases stayed unmatched. Germline lookup yields CDR1 SGHRS and CDR2 YFSETQ. This CDR3 spans 17 amino acids. CDR3 sequence: CASSGSSGGSSYNEQFF. CDR3 coding DNA: TGCGCCAGCAGCGGCTCTAGCGGGGGGAGCTCCTACAATGAGCAGTTCTTC.